The 16 T cell receptor beta chains below were found in one sample sequenced in a study of OX40 agonist ivuxolimab in advanced cancers. Libraries were prepared by immunoSEQ multiplex PCR; TCRdb keeps only in-frame clonotypes and omits some of them. The sample holds 60,000 to 85,000 clones, around 89% seen once. Sequenced here: CD4+ or CD8+ T cells sorted from blood, sampled in a trial of the OX40 agonist ivuxolimab. These receptors all come from an adult with an advanced solid tumor such as melanoma, head and neck, liver or kidney cancer.

This clone came up once. The chain carries TRBV7-9 and TRBJ2-1, with 10 bases fitting TRBD1. Germline lookup yields CDR1 SEHNR and CDR2 FQNEAQ (reference sequence). V was pared by 6 bases and J by 3 bases, with 11 bases of the junction left unmatched. CDR3 length: 17 amino acids. Written as DNA, the CDR3 is TGTGCCAGCAGACCAGGGACAGGGGTATCAGTCTACAATGAGCAGTTCTTC. Translation gives CASRPGTGVSVYNEQFF.

This sequence joins TRBV5-1 and TRBJ2-7, with D possibly TRBD2 on 5 matching bases. V shed 0 bases and J shed 4 bases, with 14 bases lying between them. The CDR3 has 15 amino acids. CDR1 is SGHRS and CDR2 is YFSETQ in the germline V gene. This CDR3 reads CASSLESGRPYEQYF. DNA for the CDR3: TGCGCCAGCAGCTTGGAGAGCGGAAGGCCTTACGAGCAGTACTTC.

V gene TRBV28 combines with J gene TRBJ2-7, with 9 bases aligning to TRBD2. The CDR3 consists of 14 residues. Trimming at V came to 3 bases and at J to 3 bases, leaving 3 bases not matched to a gene. Germline V lookup: CDR1 MDHEN, CDR2 SYDVKM. CDR3 in amino acids: CASSFLAGNYEQYF. The DNA for the CDR3 is TGTGCCAGCAGTTTTCTAGCGGGGAACTACGAGCAGTACTTC.

This rearrangement joins TRBV7-4 to TRBJ1-3, with D perhaps TRBD1 (6 bases). The CDR3 has 15 amino acids. Germline V gene sequence: CDR1 SGHVT, CDR2 SQSDAQ. Trimming stripped 5 bases from V and 4 bases from J, with 15 bases between. CDR3: CASSPRQAGGNTIYF. The DNA of the CDR3 is TGTGCCAGCAGCCCTAGACAGGCGGGCGGAAACACCATATATTTT.

The V and J genes are TRBV6-6 and TRBJ1-5; D is ambiguous. Trimming removed 2 bases at V and 0 bases at J, with 5 bases between. CDR3 length: 14 amino acids. Per the germline V gene, CDR1 is MNHNY and CDR2 is SVGAGI (reference sequence). The CDR3 here is CASSYQSSNQPQHF. The CDR3, as DNA: TGTGCCAGCAGTTACCAAAGTAGCAATCAGCCCCAGCATTTT.

The chain joins TRBV5-5 to TRBJ1-2; no clear D gene. This CDR3 region has 13 residues. The germline gives CDR1 SGHKS, CDR2 YYEKEE (reference sequence). V lost 1 base, J lost 2 bases, and 6 bases lay in between. In DNA form, the CDR3 reads TGTGCCAGCAGCTTGAACGGCAACTATGGCTACACCTTC. Encoded protein: CASSLNGNYGYTF.

This chain links TRBV6-5 with TRBJ1-1, with D possibly being TRBD1 (6 bases). CDR1 is MNHEY, CDR2 SVGAGI, per germline. Trimming pared 7 bases from V and 1 base from J, leaving 16 bases between. The CDR3 runs 15 residues. As DNA, the CDR3 is TGTGCCAGCACCAAGGGGGGAACAGAGAACACTGAAGCTTTCTTT. Residues: CASTKGGTENTEAFF.

In its sample, this clone was seen a few times. This chain joins TRBV4-1 and TRBJ2-7; D is perhaps TRBD2 (7 bases). V lost 0 bases, J lost 6 bases, and 18 bases lay in between. CDR1 and CDR2 from the germline V gene are MGHRA and YSYEKL. The CDR3 has 16 residues. Here the CDR3 reads CASSQDKARGRGEQYF. The CDR3 DNA reads TGCGCCAGCAGCCAAGATAAAGCGCGGGGGCGAGGCGAGCAGTACTTC.

This chain links TRBV28 with TRBJ1-5, with 7 bases fitting TRBD1. Per the germline V gene, CDR1 is MDHEN and CDR2 is SYDVKM. V lost 8 bases to trimming and J lost 7 bases; unmatched junction nucleotides: 5. This CDR3 region has 12 residues. The CDR3 DNA follows: TGTGCCAGCCAGGGGGATAACCAGCCCCAGCATTTT. Its protein product is CASQGDNQPQHF.

The chain couples TRBV7-2 to TRBJ2-4; 9 bases match TRBD1. The CDR3 sequence is 17 residues long. V trimming: 10 bases; J trimming: 0 bases; junction bases outside the gene matches: 13. Germline CDR1 is SGHTA and CDR2 is FQGNSA. CDR3 amino acids: CATRKGGTGLAKNIQYF. The CDR3 nucleotides are TGTGCCACCCGGAAGGGCGGGACAGGGCTAGCCAAAAACATTCAGTACTTC.

This chain connects TRBV6-6 to TRBJ1-2; TRBD1 matches 9 bases. Losses at the gene ends were 0 bases for V and 7 bases for J; bases not matched to a gene: 6. The germline gives CDR1 MNHNY, CDR2 SVGAGI (reference sequence). This CDR3 contains 15 residues. CDR3 region: CASSYSGTGTVGYTF. As DNA, the CDR3 is TGTGCCAGCAGTTACTCAGGGACAGGGACTGTTGGCTACACCTTC.

The sample holds a few counts of this clone. The CDR3 DNA reads TGTGCCAGCAGAGCCACCGGGACAGGGTATGGCTACACCTTC. Encoded protein: CASRATGTGYGYTF. The chain couples TRBV6-4 to TRBJ1-2; 9 bases agree with TRBD1. V lost 6 bases to trimming and J lost 5 bases; unmatched junction nucleotides: 7. Germline CDR1 and CDR2: MRHNA and SNTAGT. This CDR3 contains 14 residues.

The rearrangement joins TRBV4-2 to TRBJ1-2; D perhaps matches TRBD1 (5 bases). Trimming shortened V by 4 bases and J by 1 base, and 13 bases separated the two germline ends. The germline CDR1 and CDR2 sequences are LGHNA and YNFKEQ. CDR3 size: 15 residues. The CDR3 nucleotides read TGTGCCAGCAGCCGTGGCCAGGGCGGTAACTATGGCTACACCTTC. Amino acids: CASSRGQGGNYGYTF.

This clone is a singleton in its sample. This chain connects TRBV6-5 to TRBJ1-2; D call uncertain. V was shortened by 2 bases and J by 6 bases, with 7 bases between the two germline ends. Germline CDR1 and CDR2: MNHEY and SVGAGI. The CDR3 length is 12 residues. The CDR3: CASSYERDGYTF. CDR3 nucleotides: TGTGCCAGCAGTTACGAGAGGGATGGCTACACCTTC.

The V call is TRBV6-4, the J call TRBJ2-1, with TRBD2 identical over 11 bases. The V gene end was trimmed by 6 bases and the J gene end by 8 bases; junction bases not matched to a gene: 6. This CDR3 has 14 residues. Germline V lookup: CDR1 MRHNA, CDR2 SNTAGT. The CDR3 DNA reads as TGTGCCAGCAGCTTCGAACTAGCGGGAGATGAGCAGTTCTTC. This translates into CASSFELAGDEQFF.

CDR3: CASSSQVNSPLHF. CDR3 sequence (DNA): TGTGCCAGCAGTTCACAGGTTAATTCACCCCTCCACTTT. The rearrangement uses TRBV27 and TRBJ1-6, with a tentative D call TRBD1 (5 bases). V was shortened by 4 bases and J by 6 bases, with 7 bases between the two germline ends. Germline V lookup: CDR1 MNHEY, CDR2 SMNVEV (reference sequence). This CDR3 has 13 residues.